This TCR beta chain was sequenced for a study of T-cell memory formation after mild COVID-19. Study information: In these data, TCR clusters were largely donor specific. The study, taken as a whole, reports: Day 15 to 85 contracting clones showed balanced CD4/CD8; day 15 to 37 expanders favored CD4+.

TCRdb analysed the 5' RACE reads with MiXCR anew, one entry per CDR3 protein. This table has about 270,000 distinct CDR3 sequences, 15% appearing once. V dropped 1 base and J dropped 4; count of bases not matched to a gene: 4. CDR1 and CDR2 (germline): SGHTA, FQGNSA. The CDR3 consists of 15 residues. As concerns this clonotype: Its antigen is not known.

This sequence was found in an adult woman who had mild COVID-19 (a few samples of this study predate the infection). Cell type and time point are not known. Sequenced sample: PBMCs or a T cell subset sorted from them (not recorded which). This chain connects TRBV7-2 to TRBJ2-7, with TRBD2 matching 10 bases. The CDR3 sequence: CASSLGTSGVYEQYF. The CDR3 DNA follows: TGTGCCAGCAGCTTAGGAACTAGCGGGGTGTACGAGCAGTACTTC. The variable domain in full, completed from reference TRBV7-2 and TRBJ2-7, reads GAGVSQSPSNKVTEKGKDVELRCDPISGHTALYWYRQSLGQGLEFLIYFQGNSAPDKSGLPSDRFSAERTGGSVSTLTIQRTQQEDSAVYLCASSLGTSGVYEQYFGPGTRLTVT.